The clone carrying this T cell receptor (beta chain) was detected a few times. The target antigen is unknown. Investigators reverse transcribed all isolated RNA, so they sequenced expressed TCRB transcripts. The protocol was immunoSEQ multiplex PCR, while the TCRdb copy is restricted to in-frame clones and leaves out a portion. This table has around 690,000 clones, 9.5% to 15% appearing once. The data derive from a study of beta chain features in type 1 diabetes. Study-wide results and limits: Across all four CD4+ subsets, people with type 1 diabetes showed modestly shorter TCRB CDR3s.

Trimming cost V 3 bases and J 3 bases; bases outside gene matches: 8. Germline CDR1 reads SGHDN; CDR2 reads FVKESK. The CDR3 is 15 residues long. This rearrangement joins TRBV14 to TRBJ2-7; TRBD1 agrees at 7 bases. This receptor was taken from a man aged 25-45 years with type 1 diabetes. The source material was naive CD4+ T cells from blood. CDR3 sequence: CASSQAGTVNYEQYF. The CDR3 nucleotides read TGTGCCAGCAGCCAGGCCGGGACAGTGAACTACGAGCAGTACTTC.